Presented here are 25 T cell receptor beta chains from one specimen sequenced in a study of PD-1 blockade in classical Hodgkin lymphoma. As to time point: newly diagnosed, previously untreated cHL patient sample. Profiling relied on immunoSEQ multiplex PCR, and the TCRdb table lists in-frame clones only, not all of them. The sample has roughly 70,000 clones, nearly 95% seen once. Sequencing was carried out using peripheral blood mononuclear cells (PBMCs). Source of these receptors: a human donor with classical Hodgkin lymphoma.

The chain couples TRBV5-1 to TRBJ1-1, with no clear D. Germline values: CDR1 SGHRS, CDR2 YFSETQ. V was shortened by 1 base and J by 0 bases, with 4 bases between the two germline ends. The CDR3 is made up of 13 amino acids. CDR3 nucleotide sequence: TGCGCCAGCAGCTTGATCTTGAACACTGAAGCTTTCTTT. This codes for CASSLILNTEAFF.

This clone has just a few counts. The chain has TRBV5-1 and TRBJ1-1; 7 bases fit TRBD1. Trimming cost V 3 bases and J 4 bases; bases outside gene matches: 9. The germline V gene encodes CDR1 SGHRS and CDR2 YFSETQ. The CDR3 has 15 amino acids. As DNA, the CDR3 is TGCGCCAGCAGCTGGTTGGGACAGACTCTCACTGAAGCTTTCTTT. This encodes CASSWLGQTLTEAFF.

The V call is TRBV27, the J call TRBJ1-2; the D gene is possibly TRBD1 (5 bases). This CDR3 is 11 amino acids long. Germline CDR1 MNHEY, CDR2 SMNVEV (reference sequence). The V end was cut by 4 bases, the J end by 11 bases, with 11 bases between. CDR3 protein: CASSSPGWYTF. CDR3 bases: TGTGCCAGCAGTTCCCCAGGGTGGTACACCTTC.

The chain carries TRBV7-2 and TRBJ1-1; perhaps TRBD1 as D (5 bases). This CDR3 comprises 12 residues. Germline V gene data show CDR1 as SGHTA and CDR2 as FQGNSA. V dropped 5 bases and J dropped 7 bases, with 11 bases sitting between them. The CDR3 protein is CASSLNRFEAFF. CDR3 nucleotide sequence: TGTGCCAGCAGCCTAAACAGGTTTGAAGCTTTCTTT.

This chain uses TRBV7-8 with TRBJ2-3; 15 nucleotides agree with TRBD2. The CDR3 extends over 19 amino acids. The J segment lost 5 bases and the V segment lost 4 bases, leaving 13 bases of the junction unmatched. CDR1 is SGHVS and CDR2 is FQNEAQ in the germline V gene. In DNA form, the CDR3 reads TGTGCCAGCAGCTCGGGACTAGCGGGAGGACCTAAAGGAGAAGATACGCAGTATTTT. This sequence encodes CASSSGLAGGPKGEDTQYF.

This clone was observed once. Written as DNA, the CDR3 is TGTGCCAGCAGCTTAATGGGACAGGGGGCCTACAATGAGCAGTTCTTC. It translates to CASSLMGQGAYNEQFF. The chain has TRBV7-2 and TRBJ2-1; 11 positions agree with TRBD1. CDR1 SGHTA and CDR2 FQGNSA come from the germline V gene. The ends lost 2 bases at V and 2 bases at J; junction bases unmatched: 2. This CDR3 contains 16 residues.

J is TRBJ2-1 and V is TRBV10-1; 10 positions match TRBD2. This CDR3 is 15 amino acids long. Germline V CDR1 and CDR2: WNHNN, SYGVQD (reference sequence). Germline trimming cut 4 bases from V and 4 bases from J; bases unmatched to any gene: 4. The DNA of the CDR3 is TGCGCCAGCAGTGTGACTAGCGGGTTTTACAATGAGCAGTTCTTC. It translates to CASSVTSGFYNEQFF.

The V and J genes are TRBV28 and TRBJ1-1; D uncertain. Per the germline V gene, CDR1 is MDHEN and CDR2 is SYDVKM. V lost 6 bases to trimming and J lost 1 base, with 12 bases between them. The CDR3 totals 14 residues. CDR3 in amino acids: CASRRELGNTEAFF. The CDR3 nucleotides are TGTGCCAGCAGGAGGGAGCTTGGGAACACTGAAGCTTTCTTT. Full variable domain (rest looked up from reference TRBV28 and TRBJ1-1): DVKVTQSSRYLVKRTGEKVFLECVQDMDHENMFWYRQDPGLGLRLIYFSYDVKMKEKGDIPEGYSVSREKKERFSLILESASTNQTSMYLCASRRELGNTEAFFGQGTRLTVV.

The chain's CDR3 is CAISAAGGNTEAFF. The CDR3 region has the DNA TGTGCCATCAGTGCGGCAGGGGGGAACACTGAAGCTTTCTTT. The V and J genes are TRBV10-3 and TRBJ1-1; 7 nucleotides line up with TRBD1. The CDR3 sequence is 14 residues long. V gave up 4 bases and J gave up 1 base; unmatched junction bases: 3. Germline CDR1 ENHRY, CDR2 SYGVKD.

The chain employs TRBV7-3 and TRBJ1-2, with TRBD1 as a possible D gene (5 bases). The CDR3 has 13 amino acids. Germline loops: CDR1 SGHTA, CDR2 FQGTGA. The germline V and J ends were trimmed by 7 bases and 4 bases, with 13 bases remaining between them. The CDR3: CASTGLGGYGYTF. The CDR3 nucleotides read TGTGCCAGCACGGGATTGGGGGGCTATGGCTACACCTTC.

The chain joins TRBV6-5 to TRBJ2-7; maybe TRBD1 (5 bases). CDR3 size: 13 residues. Trimming cost V 3 bases and J 2 bases, with 8 bases left between them. CDR1 is MNHEY and CDR2 is SVGAGI in the germline V gene. In DNA, the CDR3 is TGTGCCAGCAGTTATTCAGGGACCTACGAGCAGTACTTC. It specifies CASSYSGTYEQYF.

This clone was found once. This rearrangement joins TRBV5-4 to TRBJ2-7, with TRBD2 as a possible D gene (5 bases). This CDR3 comprises 15 residues. Germline-derived CDR1 and CDR2 are SGHNT and YYREEE (reference sequence). Trimming took off 1 base at V and 6 bases at J, with 17 bases between the two ends. The CDR3 loop reads CASSLLGSGGREQYF. The CDR3 DNA follows: TGTGCCAGCAGCTTGCTGGGCAGTGGAGGTCGCGAGCAGTACTTC.

This clone was seen only once. The chain joins TRBV10-2 to TRBJ2-5; a possible D gene is TRBD2 (6 bases). The V end was cut by 6 bases, the J end by 2 bases, with 13 bases between. The CDR3 is 14 residues long. Germline V lookup: CDR1 WSHSY, CDR2 SAAADI. CDR3 amino acids: CASSSGTRQETQYF. In DNA, the CDR3 is TGCGCCAGCAGCTCCGGGACTCGACAAGAGACCCAGTACTTC.

This CDR3 reads CASRQGSSHEKLFF. The CDR3 coding sequence is TGTGCCAGCAGACAGGGCTCCTCTCATGAAAAACTGTTTTTT. The chain has TRBV6-1 and TRBJ1-4, with D perhaps matching TRBD1 (6 bases). The germline CDR1 and CDR2 sequences are MNHNS and SASEGT. This CDR3 is 14 amino acids long. Trimming removed 6 bases from V and 6 bases from J, with 14 bases in between.

This clone was counted once. V usage is TRBV11-2 and J usage is TRBJ2-4; D may correspond to TRBD1 or TRBD2 (5 bases each). CDR3 length: 15 amino acids. V lost 1 base, J lost 4 bases, and 11 bases lay in between. Germline CDR1 reads SGHAT; CDR2 reads FQNNGV. CDR3 nucleotide sequence: TGTGCCAGCAGCTTAGGGGGGACCATGAAAAACATTCAGTACTTC. This gives the protein CASSLGGTMKNIQYF.

The chain couples TRBV18 to TRBJ2-2; 7 bases line up with TRBD2. The ends lost 6 bases at V and 2 bases at J; junction bases unmatched: 6. The CDR3 contains 15 residues. CDR1 is KGHSH and CDR2 is LQKENI in the germline V gene. The CDR3 DNA reads TGTGCCAGCTCTCCGAGCGGGGTAAACACCGGGGAGCTGTTTTTT. This translates into CASSPSGVNTGELFF.

This clone was seen a single time. V and J are TRBV7-9 and TRBJ2-1; 9 bases fit TRBD1. Per the germline V gene, CDR1 is SEHNR and CDR2 is FQNEAQ (reference sequence). The CDR3 sequence is 14 residues long. The ends lost 5 bases at V and 7 bases at J; junction bases unmatched: 6. The CDR3 spells CASSPSGTGNEQFF. The CDR3 bases are TGTGCCAGCAGCCCCTCCGGGACAGGGAATGAGCAGTTCTTC.

The rearrangement uses TRBV6-5 and TRBJ2-2; D uncertain. Germline V gene data show CDR1 as MNHEY and CDR2 as SVGAGI. There are 12 residues in the CDR3. Trimming cost V 4 bases and J 5 bases, with 5 bases left between them. The CDR3 spells CASSSDTGELFF. In nucleotides, the CDR3 is TGTGCCAGCAGTTCCGATACCGGGGAGCTGTTTTTT.

The chain links TRBV6-6 to TRBJ1-6; 7 bases match TRBD1. The CDR3 length is 14 residues. Per the germline V gene, CDR1 is MNHNY and CDR2 is SVGAGI (reference sequence). V lost 6 bases to trimming and J lost 5 bases; unmatched junction nucleotides: 4. The DNA for the CDR3 is TGTGCCAGCAGAGCGGACAGGAATAATTCACCCCTCCACTTT. Encoded protein: CASRADRNNSPLHF.

The chain uses TRBV11-1 and TRBJ1-1; TRBD1 matches at 10 bases. J lost 5 bases, V lost 0 bases, and 0 bases had no gene match. The CDR3 is 14 amino acids. Germline CDR1 and CDR2: SGHAT and FQDESV (reference sequence). CDR3 coding DNA: TGTGCCAGCAGCTTAGCGGGACAGGGGACTGAAGCTTTCTTT. Its protein product is CASSLAGQGTEAFF. Based on the CDR3 plus reference TRBV11-1 and TRBJ1-1, the full variable domain is EAEVAQSPRYKITEKSQAVAFWCDPISGHATLYWYRQILGQGPELLVQFQDESVVDDSQLPKDRFSAERLKGVDSTLKIQPAELGDSAMYLCASSLAGQGTEAFFGQGTRLTVV.

This clone came up once. The V and J genes are TRBV19 and TRBJ1-2; no reliable D call. Trimming shortened V by 5 bases and J by 8 bases, and 18 bases separated the two germline ends. There are 14 residues in the CDR3. Germline CDR1 reads LNHDA; CDR2 reads SQIVND (reference sequence). CDR3 sequence: CASSSVGLLSGYTF. DNA for the CDR3: TGTGCCAGTAGTTCCGTAGGGTTACTATCGGGCTACACCTTC.

The rearrangement links TRBV28 to TRBJ1-4; D unclear. There are 14 residues in the CDR3. Germline values: CDR1 MDHEN, CDR2 SYDVKM. V lost 8 bases and J lost 8, with 18 bases in between. CDR3 nucleotide sequence: TGTGCCAGCGGTGATGGGCGAATTCGGGAAAAACTGTTTTTT. Amino acid sequence: CASGDGRIREKLFF.

This chain uses TRBV28 with TRBJ1-1; 11 bases align to TRBD1. V was clipped by 7 bases and J by 3 bases; unmatched bases: 10. Germline lookup yields CDR1 MDHEN and CDR2 SYDVKM. There are 16 residues in the CDR3. The CDR3 here is CASKGQGGLGDTEAFF. The CDR3 region has the DNA TGTGCCAGCAAGGGACAGGGGGGATTAGGGGACACTGAAGCTTTCTTT.

The chain couples TRBV5-1 to TRBJ1-4; weak D call: TRBD1 (6 bases). This CDR3 is built from 15 residues. Germline V gives CDR1 SGHRS, CDR2 YFSETQ. Trimming removed 0 bases at V and 5 bases at J, with 11 bases between. CDR3 DNA: TGCGCCAGCAGCTTGGAGGGGGGGCGAAATGAAAAACTGTTTTTT. It is translated as CASSLEGGRNEKLFF.

This chain links TRBV6-6 with TRBJ1-2; no firm D call. CDR1 is MNHNY, CDR2 SVGAGI, per germline (reference sequence). Deletions cut 2 bases from V and 6 bases from J, with 7 bases between. The CDR3 length is 12 residues. DNA of the CDR3: TGTGCCAGCAGTTACCCGCAGGATGGCTACACCTTC. Residues: CASSYPQDGYTF.